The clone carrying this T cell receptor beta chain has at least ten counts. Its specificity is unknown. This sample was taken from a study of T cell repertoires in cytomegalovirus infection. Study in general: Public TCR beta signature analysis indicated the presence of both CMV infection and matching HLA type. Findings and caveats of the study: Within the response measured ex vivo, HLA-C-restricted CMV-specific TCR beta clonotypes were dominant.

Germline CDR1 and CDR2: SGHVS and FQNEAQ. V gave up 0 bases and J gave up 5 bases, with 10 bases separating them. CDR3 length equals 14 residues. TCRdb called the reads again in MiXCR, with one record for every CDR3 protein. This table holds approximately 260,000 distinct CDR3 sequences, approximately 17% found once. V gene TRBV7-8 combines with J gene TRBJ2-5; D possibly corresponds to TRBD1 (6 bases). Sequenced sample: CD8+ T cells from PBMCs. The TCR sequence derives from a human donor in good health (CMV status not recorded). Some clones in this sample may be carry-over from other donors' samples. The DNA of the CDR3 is TGTGCCAGCAGCTTAGCACGCGACAGGGAGACCCAGTACTTC. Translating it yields CASSLARDRETQYF.